Listed below are T cell receptor beta chains from one sample, sequenced in a study of shared clonotypes between healthy human individuals. The assay was immunoSEQ multiplex PCR, and TCRdb's table has in-frame clones only and misses some. The sample carries roughly 640,000 clones, approximately 79% recorded once. Input material: memory CD4+ T cells sorted from blood. All receptors come from a woman aged 25-40 years in good health. Both conserved end residues are part of each CDR3. A D gene is named only where the DNA matches it firmly. Clone size is given for some rows only: seen once, a few or many times, or a class if the clone is expanded.

cdr3_aa | cdr3_nt | v_call | d_call | j_call | clone_size
CASSPSSEQYF | TGTGCCAGCTCTCCTAGCTCCGAGCAGTACTTC | TRBV18 | . | TRBJ2-7 | .
CAWSYRQTLSYEQYF | TGTGCCTGGAGCTATCGGCAGACACTCTCCTACGAGCAGTACTTC | TRBV30 | . | TRBJ2-7 | many
CASSFAGYKNIQYF | TGTGCCAGCAGCTTCGCAGGGTACAAAAACATTCAGTACTTC | TRBV7-9 | . | TRBJ2-4 | .
CASRADRETQYF | TGTGCCAGCAGAGCTGACAGGGAGACCCAGTACTTC | TRBV2 | . | TRBJ2-5 | .
CASSLAVHNEQFF | TGTGCCAGCAGCCTAGCGGTACACAATGAGCAGTTCTTC | TRBV2 | TRBD2 | TRBJ2-1 | once
CASSSPREANTGELFF | TGTGCCAGCAGTTCCCCGCGGGAGGCGAACACCGGGGAGCTGTTTTTT | TRBV28 | TRBD2 | TRBJ2-2 | .
CASSATQGASTEAFF | TGTGCCAGCAGCGCAACCCAGGGGGCGTCCACTGAAGCTTTCTTT | TRBV11-2 | TRBD1 | TRBJ1-1 | few
CAWSVRLGGATNEKLFF | TGTGCCTGGAGTGTACGACTGGGGGGTGCAACTAATGAAAAACTGTTTTTT | TRBV30 | . | TRBJ1-4 | .
CATSRVGRGQGYEQFF | TGTGCCACCAGCAGAGTTGGCAGGGGGCAAGGATATGAGCAGTTCTTC | TRBV15 | TRBD1 | TRBJ2-1 | .
CASRGRESMPLLKNTEAFF | TGCGCCAGCAGAGGCCGGGAATCAATGCCTCTGTTGAAGAACACTGAAGCTTTCTTT | TRBV10-2 | . | TRBJ1-1 | .
CASSPGTRRGETQYF | TGTGCCAGCAGCCCGGGGACTAGGCGAGGAGAGACCCAGTACTTC | TRBV7-2 | TRBD2 | TRBJ2-5 | .
CASSQGDKGYTKNIQYF | TGTGCCAGCAGCCAAGGTGATAAGGGGTATACCAAAAACATTCAGTACTTC | TRBV14 | . | TRBJ2-4 | .
CASSPPVTYSYNEQFF | TGTGCCAGCTCACCACCCGTCACCTATTCCTACAATGAGCAGTTCTTC | TRBV18 | . | TRBJ2-1 | .
CASSPIAGDNEQFF | TGCGCCAGCAGCCCAATAGCAGGGGACAATGAGCAGTTCTTC | TRBV5-1 | . | TRBJ2-1 | once
CASRTGSPEAFF | TGTGCCAGCAGGACAGGTTCCCCTGAAGCTTTCTTT | TRBV7-9 | . | TRBJ1-1 | .
CAWSGAANTEAFF | TGTGCCTGGAGTGGGGCAGCGAACACTGAAGCTTTCTTT | TRBV30 | . | TRBJ1-1 | many
CASGPKWRADYEQYF | TGTGCTAGTGGTCCGAAGTGGAGGGCAGACTACGAGCAGTACTTC | TRBV12-5 | . | TRBJ2-7 | .
CASSLLTSGTQYF | TGTGCCAGCAGCTTACTAACTAGCGGGACCCAGTACTTC | TRBV11-3 | TRBD2 | TRBJ2-5 | few
CASSRPTSMQTQYF | TGTGCCAGCAGCCGTCCTACTAGTATGCAGACCCAGTACTTC | TRBV5-6 | . | TRBJ2-5 | .
CASSPAGLGYGYTF | TGTGCCAGCAGCCCCGCGGGGCTGGGCTATGGCTACACCTTC | TRBV9 | . | TRBJ1-2 | .
CASSLTIDTQYF | TGCGCCAGCAGCTTGACCATAGATACGCAGTATTTT | TRBV5-1 | . | TRBJ2-3 | few
CAWSPLGGDTGELFF | TGTGCCTGGAGTCCTTTAGGGGGGGACACCGGGGAGCTGTTTTTT | TRBV30 | . | TRBJ2-2 | .
CASSMGLAGVGYEQYF | TGTGCCAGCAGTATGGGACTAGCGGGAGTTGGATACGAGCAGTACTTC | TRBV27 | TRBD2 | TRBJ2-7 | few
CASSLASGQENIQYF | TGTGCCAGCAGCTTAGCGTCTGGACAGGAAAACATTCAGTACTTC | TRBV7-2 | TRBD1 | TRBJ2-4 | .
CASSFGQTDTQYF | TGCGCCAGCAGCTTTGGACAGACAGATACGCAGTATTTT | TRBV5-1 | . | TRBJ2-3 | many
CASKGEQRVSGELFF | TGCGCCAGCAAGGGGGAACAGAGAGTCTCCGGGGAGCTGTTTTTT | TRBV5-1 | . | TRBJ2-2 | .
CASSFGLAGAGETQYF | TGTGCCAGCAGTTTCGGACTAGCGGGAGCGGGAGAGACCCAGTACTTC | TRBV6-5 | TRBD2 | TRBJ2-5 | .
CASSNEDPGIQPQHF | TGTGCCAGCAGTAACGAGGACCCTGGGATTCAGCCCCAGCATTTT | TRBV6-1 | . | TRBJ1-5 | .
CASRMPGNTGELFF | TGTGCCAGTAGAATGCCCGGGAACACCGGGGAGCTGTTTTTT | TRBV19 | . | TRBJ2-2 | many
CASSRTPGGATATYNEQFF | TGTGCCAGCAGCCGCACCCCCGGGGGGGCGACTGCCACCTACAATGAGCAGTTCTTC | TRBV7-8 | TRBD2 | TRBJ2-1 | .
CASGFGTSGTDTQYF | TGTGCTAGTGGTTTCGGTACTAGCGGGACAGATACGCAGTATTTT | TRBV12-5 | TRBD2 | TRBJ2-3 | few
CASRHGQGSYEQYF | TGCGCCAGCAGGCATGGACAGGGGTCCTACGAGCAGTACTTC | TRBV4-1 | TRBD1 | TRBJ2-7 | .